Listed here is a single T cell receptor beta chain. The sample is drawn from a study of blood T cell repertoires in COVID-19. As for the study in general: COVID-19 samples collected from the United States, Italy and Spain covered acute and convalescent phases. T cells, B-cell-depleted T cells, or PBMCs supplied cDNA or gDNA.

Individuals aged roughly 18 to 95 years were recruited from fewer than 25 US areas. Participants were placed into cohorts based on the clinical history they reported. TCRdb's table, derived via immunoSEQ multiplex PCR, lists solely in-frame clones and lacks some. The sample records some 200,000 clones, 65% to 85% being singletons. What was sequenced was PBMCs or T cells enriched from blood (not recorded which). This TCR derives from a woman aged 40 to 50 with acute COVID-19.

The CDR3: CASSVAVGVYEQYF. The CDR3 nucleotides read TGTGCCAGCAGCGTAGCGGTAGGGGTCTACGAGCAGTACTTC. The V gene is TRBV9, the J gene TRBJ2-7, with D perhaps matching TRBD1 (5 bases). Germline V gives CDR1 SGDLS, CDR2 YYNGEE. The V end lost 0 bases, the J end lost 3 bases, and 10 bases lay between the germline ends. The CDR3 spans 14 residues.